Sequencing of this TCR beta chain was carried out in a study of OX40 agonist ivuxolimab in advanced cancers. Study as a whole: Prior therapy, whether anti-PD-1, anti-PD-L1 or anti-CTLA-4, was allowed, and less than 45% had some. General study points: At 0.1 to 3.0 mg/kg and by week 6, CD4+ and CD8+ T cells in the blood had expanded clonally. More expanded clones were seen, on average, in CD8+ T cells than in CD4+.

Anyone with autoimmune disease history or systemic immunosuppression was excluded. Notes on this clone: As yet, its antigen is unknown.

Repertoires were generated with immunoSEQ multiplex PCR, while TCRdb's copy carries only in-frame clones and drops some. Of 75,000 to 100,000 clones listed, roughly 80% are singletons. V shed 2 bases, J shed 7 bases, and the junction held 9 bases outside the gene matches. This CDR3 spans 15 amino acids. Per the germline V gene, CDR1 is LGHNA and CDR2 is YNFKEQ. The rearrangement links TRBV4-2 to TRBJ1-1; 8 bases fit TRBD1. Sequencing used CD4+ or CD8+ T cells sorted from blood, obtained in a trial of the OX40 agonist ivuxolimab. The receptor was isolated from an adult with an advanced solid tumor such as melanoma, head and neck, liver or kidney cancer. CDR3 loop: CASSQTPTGVDEAFF. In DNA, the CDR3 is TGTGCCAGCAGCCAAACCCCGACAGGGGTGGATGAAGCTTTCTTT.